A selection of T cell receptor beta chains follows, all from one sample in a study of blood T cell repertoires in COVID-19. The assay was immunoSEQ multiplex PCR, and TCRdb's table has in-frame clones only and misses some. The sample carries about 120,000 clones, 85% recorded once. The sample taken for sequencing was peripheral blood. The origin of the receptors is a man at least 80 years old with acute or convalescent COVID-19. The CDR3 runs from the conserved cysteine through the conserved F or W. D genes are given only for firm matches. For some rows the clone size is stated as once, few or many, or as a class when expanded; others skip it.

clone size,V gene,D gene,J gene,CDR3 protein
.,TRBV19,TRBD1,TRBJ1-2,CAVGDSLYGYTF
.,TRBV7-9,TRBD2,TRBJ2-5,CASSPAGGHQETQYF
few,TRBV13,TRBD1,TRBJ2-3,CASSHRGSTDTQYF
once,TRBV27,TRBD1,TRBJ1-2,CASSRRQGTGYTF
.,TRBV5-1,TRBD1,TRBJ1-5,CASSLGTGGFSNQPQHF
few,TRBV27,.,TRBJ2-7,CASSLSGSSSYEQYF
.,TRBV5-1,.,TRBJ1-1,CASKGGTEAFF
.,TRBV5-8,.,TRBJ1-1,CASSLAIRGSTEAFF
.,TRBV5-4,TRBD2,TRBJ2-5,CASSAGGETQYF
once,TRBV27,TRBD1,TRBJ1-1,CASRLDRVSNTEAFF
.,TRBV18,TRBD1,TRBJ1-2,CASSPPTGGVGYTF
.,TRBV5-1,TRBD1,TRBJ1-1,CASSLGQVNTEAFF
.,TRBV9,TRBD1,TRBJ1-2,CASSARTGGHGYTF
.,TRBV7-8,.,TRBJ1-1,CASSLDGQSGTEAFF
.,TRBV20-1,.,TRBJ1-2,CSVDSNYGYTF
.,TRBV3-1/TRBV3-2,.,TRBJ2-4,CASSLSRGNIQYF
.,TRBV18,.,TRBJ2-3,CASSPTEGTDTQYF
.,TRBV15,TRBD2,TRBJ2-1,CATSRDRGLAVVEQFF
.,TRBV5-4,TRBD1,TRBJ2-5,CASSPLPAGQGVYF
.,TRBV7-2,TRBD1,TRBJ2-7,CASSLQGEYYEQYF
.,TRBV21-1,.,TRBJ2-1,CASSPWRLAGPKNEQFF
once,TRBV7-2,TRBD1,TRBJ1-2,CASSSDRGGYGYTF
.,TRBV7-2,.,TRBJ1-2,CASSQYGWYGYTF
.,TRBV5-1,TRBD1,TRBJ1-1,CASRKGQQGASEAFF
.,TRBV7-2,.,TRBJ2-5,CASSSRVAGTQETQYF
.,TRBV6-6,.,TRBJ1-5,CASSYAESNQPQHF
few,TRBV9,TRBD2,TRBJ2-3,CASSLGTSGRRLGDTQYF
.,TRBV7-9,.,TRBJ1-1,CASSRDMNTEAFF